Each of the 11 T cell receptor beta chains below was sequenced from the same sample in a study of siplizumab effects on memory and regulatory T cells (dated by TCRdb to between 2018 and 2021). Library generation was performed with the immunoSEQ multiplex PCR assay. The immuneACCESS repertoire file appears here via TCRdb, limited to in-frame rearrangements. These files lack a portion of the clones; in checked studies, under half of the deficit traces to unresolved V genes, and the cause of the others is not known. A total of 80,000 to 95,000 clones appear in this sample, 85% to 95% of them only once. The top ten clones comprise about 18% of the sample. The sequencing input was CD8+ T cells sorted from blood. The receptors were gathered from a human donor in good health.

The rearrangement uses TRBV4-1 and TRBJ2-7; possibly TRBD1 or TRBD2 for D (5 bases each). The V gene's germline CDR1 is MGHRA and CDR2 YSYEKL. The CDR3 sequence is 13 residues long. V lost 5 bases to trimming and J lost 3 bases, with 11 bases between them. Written as DNA, the CDR3 is TGCGCCAGCAGCGAGGGACCGAACTACGAGCAGTACTTC. As protein: CASSEGPNYEQYF.

The chain recombines TRBV10-3 with TRBJ1-1; 7 bases align to TRBD1. V was clipped by 0 bases and J by 5 bases; unmatched bases: 6. This CDR3 has 15 residues. CDR1 and CDR2 (germline): ENHRY, SYGVKD. The CDR3 DNA reads TGTGCCATCAGTGAGTCGTTACAGGGGTGGACTGAAGCTTTCTTT. This sequence encodes CAISESLQGWTEAFF.

The chain uses TRBV28 and TRBJ2-1, with 7 bases identical to TRBD2. With 6 bases clipped from V and 7 bases from J, the junction kept 12 bases outside the gene matches. Germline CDR1 is MDHEN and CDR2 is SYDVKM. CDR3 length equals 15 residues. This CDR3 reads CASRSNLGRKNEQFF. The CDR3 DNA follows: TGTGCCAGCAGAAGCAACCTCGGGAGGAAGAATGAGCAGTTCTTC.

V usage is TRBV12-2 and J usage is TRBJ2-5; the DNA was not compared with TRBD2, the D call given in the table. TRBV12-2 is a pseudogene locus. This CDR3 has 17 residues. The CDR3: CASRRTSGLRLRETQYF. The CDR3 DNA reads as TGTGCAAGTCGCCGTACGTCAGGACTTCGTTTGAGAGAGACCCAGTACTTC.

The gene calls are TRBV27 and TRBJ2-3, with D perhaps TRBD1 or TRBD2 (9 bases each). The CDR3 is 22 residues long. CDR1 and CDR2 (germline): MNHEY, SMNVEV (reference sequence). V was pared by 8 bases and J by 0 bases, with 36 bases between. The CDR3 coding sequence is TGTGCCAGCCGAGCAGGACAGGGGACTAGCCTGTCCTCAGAAGCTAGCACAGATACGCAGTATTTT. It encodes CASRAGQGTSLSSEASTDTQYF.

In the case of this clone: A junction end diverges from the germline sequence, so it may reflect a read error. The chain combines TRBV7-2 with TRBJ2-2; D possibly corresponds to TRBD2 (5 bases). The CDR3 consists of 13 residues. Per the germline V gene, CDR1 is SGHTA and CDR2 is FQGNSA. The CDR3 DNA follows: TGTGCCAGCCATCTAAGAGAACACCGGGGAGCTGTTTTT. Its protein product is CASHLREHRGAVF.

The V gene is TRBV7-8, the J gene TRBJ1-2; D gene ambiguous. V dropped 8 bases and J dropped 1 base, with 17 bases sitting between them. Germline lookup yields CDR1 SGHVS and CDR2 FQNEAQ. The CDR3 has 15 residues. CDR3 DNA sequence: TGTGCCAGCCAAATTGGCCCGCATCGTAACTATGGCTACACCTTC. As protein: CASQIGPHRNYGYTF.

The chain is built from TRBV29-1 and TRBJ2-1; D not certain. Germline V gives CDR1 SQVTM, CDR2 ANQGSEA. CDR3 length equals 13 residues. The ends were cut back, 4 bases at V and 3 bases at J, with 10 bases in the middle. The CDR3 bases are TGCAGCGTTGTCATACTGAACTACAATGAGCAGTTCTTC. Protein sequence: CSVVILNYNEQFF.

This sequence joins TRBV7-8 and TRBJ2-2; no firm D call. This CDR3 has 16 amino acids. The germline V gene has CDR1 SGHVS and CDR2 FQNEAQ. V lost 4 bases and J lost 0, with 12 bases in between. The CDR3 loop is CASSSRQGSNTGELFF. The CDR3 DNA reads TGTGCCAGCAGCTCCCGACAAGGGTCGAACACCGGGGAGCTGTTTTTT.

The rearrangement joins TRBV6-5 to TRBJ1-6; 7 nucleotides agree with TRBD1. The germline V gene encodes CDR1 MNHEY and CDR2 SVGAGI. The length of the CDR3 is 15 residues. With V trimmed by 0 bases and J by 7 bases, 3 bases remained unmatched. The CDR3 DNA reads as TGTGCCAGCAGTTACTCGACCAGGGGGAATTCACCCCTCCACTTT. Translation gives CASSYSTRGNSPLHF.

The chain combines TRBV9 with TRBJ2-1; D is possibly TRBD2 (6 bases). The CDR3 loop spans 13 amino acids. Trimming cost V 0 bases and J 8 bases, with 9 bases left between them. The germline gives CDR1 SGDLS, CDR2 YYNGEE. In DNA, the CDR3 is TGTGCCAGCAGCGTAGGCGGGACCGATGAGCAGTTCTTC. The encoded protein is CASSVGGTDEQFF.